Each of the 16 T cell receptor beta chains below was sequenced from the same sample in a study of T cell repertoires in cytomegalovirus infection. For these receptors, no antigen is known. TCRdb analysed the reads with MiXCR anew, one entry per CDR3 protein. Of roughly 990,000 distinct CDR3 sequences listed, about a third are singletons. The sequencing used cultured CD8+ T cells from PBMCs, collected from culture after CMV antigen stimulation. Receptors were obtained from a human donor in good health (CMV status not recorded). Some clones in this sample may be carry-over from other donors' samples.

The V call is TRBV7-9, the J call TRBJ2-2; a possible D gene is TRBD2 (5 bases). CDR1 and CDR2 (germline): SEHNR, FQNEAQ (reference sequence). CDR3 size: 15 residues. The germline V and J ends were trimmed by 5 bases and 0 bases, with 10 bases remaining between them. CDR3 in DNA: TGTGCCAGCAGCCCGAGGGAAGCGAACACCGGGGAGCTGTTTTTT. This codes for CASSPREANTGELFF.

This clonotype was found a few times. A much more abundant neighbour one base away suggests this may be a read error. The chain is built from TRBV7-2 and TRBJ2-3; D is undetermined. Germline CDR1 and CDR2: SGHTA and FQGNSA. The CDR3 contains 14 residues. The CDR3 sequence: CANSPEAAADTQYF. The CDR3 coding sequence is TGTGCCAACAGCCCCGAGGCGGCAGCGGATACGCAGTATTTT.

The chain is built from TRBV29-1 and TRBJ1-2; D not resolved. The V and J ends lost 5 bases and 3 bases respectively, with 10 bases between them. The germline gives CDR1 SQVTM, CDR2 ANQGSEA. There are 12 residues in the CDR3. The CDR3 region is CSVKQRYYGYTF. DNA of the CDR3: TGCAGCGTTAAACAGAGATACTATGGCTACACCTTC.

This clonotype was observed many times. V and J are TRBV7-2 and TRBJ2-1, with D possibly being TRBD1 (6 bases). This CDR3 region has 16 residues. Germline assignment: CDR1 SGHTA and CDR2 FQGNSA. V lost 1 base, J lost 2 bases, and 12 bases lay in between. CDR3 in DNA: TGTGCCAGCAGCTTAGGTCAGGGGCCAACCTACAATGAGCAGTTCTTC. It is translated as CASSLGQGPTYNEQFF.

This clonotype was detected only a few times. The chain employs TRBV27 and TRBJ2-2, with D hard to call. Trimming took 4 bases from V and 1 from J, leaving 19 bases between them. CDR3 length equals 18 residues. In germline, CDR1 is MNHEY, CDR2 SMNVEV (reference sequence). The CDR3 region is CASSSPFRVDKNTGELFF. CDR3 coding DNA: TGTGCCAGCAGTTCCCCTTTTCGAGTCGACAAGAACACCGGGGAGCTGTTTTTT.

The DNA for the CDR3 is TGTGCCAGCAGCGGGACAGGGGGCTCTTCACCCCTCCACTTT. Encoded protein: CASSGTGGSSPLHF. The genes are TRBV7-9 and TRBJ1-6; TRBD1 matches 12 bases. Germline trimming cut 5 bases from V and 9 bases from J; bases unmatched to any gene: 2. CDR3 size: 14 residues. Germline lookup yields CDR1 SEHNR and CDR2 FQNEAQ (reference sequence).

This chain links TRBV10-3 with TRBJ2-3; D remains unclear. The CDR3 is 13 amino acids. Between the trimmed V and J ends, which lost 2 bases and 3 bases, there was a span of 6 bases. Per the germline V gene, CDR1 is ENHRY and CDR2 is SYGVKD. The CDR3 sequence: CAISEIRTDTQYF. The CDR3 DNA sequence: TGTGCCATCAGTGAGATTCGGACAGATACGCAGTATTTT.

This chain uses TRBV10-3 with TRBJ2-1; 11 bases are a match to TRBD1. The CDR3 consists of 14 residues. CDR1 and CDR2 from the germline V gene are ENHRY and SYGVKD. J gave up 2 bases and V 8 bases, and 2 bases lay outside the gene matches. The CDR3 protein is CAISGQGAYNEQFF. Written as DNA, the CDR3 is TGTGCCATCTCGGGACAGGGGGCCTACAATGAGCAGTTCTTC.

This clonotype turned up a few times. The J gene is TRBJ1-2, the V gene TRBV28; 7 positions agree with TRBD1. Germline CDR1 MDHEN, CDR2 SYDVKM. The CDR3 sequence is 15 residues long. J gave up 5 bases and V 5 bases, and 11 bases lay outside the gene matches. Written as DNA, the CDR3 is TGTGCCAGCAGTCACAGGGGATGGAGCCATTATGGCTACACCTTC. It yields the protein CASSHRGWSHYGYTF.

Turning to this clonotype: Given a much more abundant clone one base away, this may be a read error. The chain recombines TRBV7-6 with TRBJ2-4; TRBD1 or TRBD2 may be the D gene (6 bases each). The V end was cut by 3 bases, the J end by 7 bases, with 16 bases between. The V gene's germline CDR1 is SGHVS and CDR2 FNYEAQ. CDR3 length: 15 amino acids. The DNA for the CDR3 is TGTGCCAGCAGCTTTCCGGGACATGGAGGGAACATTCAGTACTTC. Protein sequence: CASSFPGHGGNIQYF.

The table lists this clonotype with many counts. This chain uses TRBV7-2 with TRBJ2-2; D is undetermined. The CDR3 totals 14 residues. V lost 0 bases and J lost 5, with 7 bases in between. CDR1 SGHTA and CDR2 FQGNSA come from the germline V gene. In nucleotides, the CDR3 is TGTGCCAGCAGCTTAGCGAGATCAACCGGGGAGCTGTTTTTT. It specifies CASSLARSTGELFF.

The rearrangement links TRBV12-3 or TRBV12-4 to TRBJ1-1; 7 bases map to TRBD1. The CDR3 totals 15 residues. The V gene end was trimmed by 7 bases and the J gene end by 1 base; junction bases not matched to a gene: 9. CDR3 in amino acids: CASNRDSRANTEAFF. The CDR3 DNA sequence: TGTGCCAGCAACAGGGACAGTAGGGCGAACACTGAAGCTTTCTTT.

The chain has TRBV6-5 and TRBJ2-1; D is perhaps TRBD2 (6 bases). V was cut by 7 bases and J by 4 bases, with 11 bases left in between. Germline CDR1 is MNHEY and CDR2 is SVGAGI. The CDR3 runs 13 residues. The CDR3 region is CASTATRYNEQFF. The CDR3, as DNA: TGTGCCAGCACCGCGACTAGGTACAATGAGCAGTTCTTC.

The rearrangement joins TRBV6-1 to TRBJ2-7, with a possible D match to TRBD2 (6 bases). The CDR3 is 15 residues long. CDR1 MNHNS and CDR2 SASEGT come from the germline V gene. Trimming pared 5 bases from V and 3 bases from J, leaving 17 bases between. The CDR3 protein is CASSPSSVLGYEQYF. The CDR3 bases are TGTGCCAGCAGTCCCTCTAGCGTATTAGGCTACGAGCAGTACTTC.

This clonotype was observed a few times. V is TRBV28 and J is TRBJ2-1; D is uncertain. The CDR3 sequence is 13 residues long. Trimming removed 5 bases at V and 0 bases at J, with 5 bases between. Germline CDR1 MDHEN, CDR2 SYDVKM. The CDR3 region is CASSALSYNEQFF. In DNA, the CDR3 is TGTGCCAGCAGTGCACTCTCCTACAATGAGCAGTTCTTC.

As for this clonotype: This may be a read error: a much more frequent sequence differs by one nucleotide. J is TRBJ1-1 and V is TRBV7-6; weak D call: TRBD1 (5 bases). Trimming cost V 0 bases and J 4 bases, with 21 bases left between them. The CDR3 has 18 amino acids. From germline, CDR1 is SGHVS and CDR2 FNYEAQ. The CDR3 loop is CASSLAGPIERPGTEAFF. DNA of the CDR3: TGTGCCAGCAGCTTAGCGGGGCCCATTGAGCGACCTGGCACTGAAGCTTTCTTT.